Each of the 20 T cell receptor beta chains below was sequenced from the same sample in a study of CD8 T cells in ankylosing spondylitis. MiXCR, applied by TCRdb to the 5' RACE reads, yields one record per CDR3 protein. The top ten hold about 6.2% of the sample, which has about 220,000 distinct CDR3 sequences, around a quarter seen once. Source material: blood, either unsorted or a sorted T cell fraction (not recorded which). The source is a male donor with ankylosing spondylitis or in good health (not recorded which).

This clonotype has at least ten counts. The chain has TRBV4-1 and TRBJ2-7; 10 positions match TRBD1. The length of the CDR3 is 15 residues. J was trimmed by 3 bases and V by 1 base; bases with no gene match: 3. The germline V gene encodes CDR1 MGHRA and CDR2 YSYEKL. In DNA, the CDR3 is TGCGCCAGCAGCCAAGGTTGGGACAGGGGCTACGAGCAGTACTTC. Amino acid sequence: CASSQGWDRGYEQYF.

This clonotype was seen at least ten times. The rearrangement joins TRBV7-2 to TRBJ1-2; 9 nucleotides agree with TRBD1. With 0 bases clipped from V and 2 bases from J, the junction kept 1 base outside the gene matches. Germline assignment: CDR1 SGHTA and CDR2 FQGNSA. The CDR3 sequence is 15 residues long. For the CDR3, the DNA is TGTGCCAGCAGCTTAGCCGGGACAGGGAACTATGGCTACACCTTC. It is translated as CASSLAGTGNYGYTF.

The sample holds many counts of this clonotype. In DNA form, the CDR3 reads TGTGCCATCAGTGGACAGGCCCACTCCTACGAGCAGTACTTC. The encoded protein is CAISGQAHSYEQYF. V usage is TRBV10-3 and J usage is TRBJ2-7; D is perhaps TRBD1 (6 bases). The germline V gene encodes CDR1 ENHRY and CDR2 SYGVKD. This CDR3 has 14 residues. The V gene lost 4 bases and the J gene lost 0 bases, with 10 bases spanning the gap.

The table lists this clonotype with a few counts. V gene TRBV5-6 combines with J gene TRBJ2-7; D gene unclear. The germline V gene has CDR1 SGHDT and CDR2 YYEEEE. The CDR3 has 14 amino acids. V dropped 2 bases and J dropped 3 bases, with 12 bases sitting between them. The chain's CDR3 is CASSLRLTYYEQYF. DNA for the CDR3: TGTGCCAGCAGCTTACGACTCACCTACTACGAGCAGTACTTC.

In its sample, this clonotype was seen a few times. The chain employs TRBV20-1 and TRBJ1-2; 10 bases line up with TRBD1. V trimming: 5 bases; J trimming: 8 bases; junction bases outside the gene matches: 11. Germline V gene lookup returns CDR1 DFQATT and CDR2 SNEGSKA (reference sequence). This CDR3 region has 14 residues. The CDR3, as DNA: TGCAGTGCTCCCGACCGACAGGGGGCGGGGGGCTACACCTTC. It specifies CSAPDRQGAGGYTF.

The rearrangement uses TRBV11-2 and TRBJ2-1; D gene uncertain. This CDR3 region has 14 residues. Germline CDR1 is SGHAT and CDR2 is FQNNGV. V was trimmed by 0 bases and J by 5 bases, leaving 8 bases between them. The CDR3 DNA reads as TGTGCCAGCAGCTTAGAAAGGGTTCACAATGAGCAGTTCTTC. Protein: CASSLERVHNEQFF.

This clonotype was recorded many times. This chain's CDR3 is CASSPDISSYNEQFF. DNA for the CDR3: TGCGCCAGCAGCCCCGATATCAGCTCCTACAATGAGCAGTTCTTC. The rearrangement joins TRBV5-1 to TRBJ2-1; D is unclear. V lost 4 bases and J 0 bases, leaving 11 bases between the germline ends. Germline lookup yields CDR1 SGHRS and CDR2 YFSETQ. The CDR3 extends over 15 amino acids.

At least ten counts were recorded for this clonotype. The gene calls are TRBV20-1 and TRBJ2-3, with 8 bases aligning to TRBD2. This CDR3 is built from 16 residues. V dropped 4 bases and J dropped 1; count of bases not matched to a gene: 10. From germline, CDR1 is DFQATT and CDR2 SNEGSKA (reference sequence). The CDR3 DNA sequence: TGCAGTGCTAACGTTCCCCGGGAGGGTCGCACAGATACGCAGTATTTT. This codes for CSANVPREGRTDTQYF.

This clonotype has at least ten counts. This CDR3 is CASSLVTGGEKLFF. Here the CDR3 DNA reads TGTGCCAGCAGCTTAGTTACCGGTGGGGAAAAACTGTTTTTT. The chain couples TRBV7-2 to TRBJ1-4; no firm D call. Germline V gene data show CDR1 as SGHTA and CDR2 as FQGNSA. This CDR3 is built from 14 residues. V lost 1 base and J 8 bases, leaving 11 bases between the germline ends.

In the case of this clonotype: A much more abundant neighbour one base away suggests this may be a read error. The chain combines TRBV6-5 with TRBJ1-2; D call uncertain. The CDR3 covers 12 residues. V was pared by 7 bases and J by 9 bases, with 15 bases between. Germline assignment: CDR1 MNHEY and CDR2 SVGAGI. CDR3 in amino acids: CASMAQGLSYTF. The DNA for the CDR3 is TGTGCCAGCATGGCCCAAGGTCTCAGCTACACCTTC.

The table lists this clonotype with many counts. The chain combines TRBV3-1 with TRBJ2-7; 9 positions agree with TRBD2. Germline V gene data show CDR1 as LGHDT and CDR2 as YNNKEL (reference sequence). The junction had 4 bases not matched to a gene; V was cut back by 2 bases and J by 2 bases. CDR3 size: 15 residues. The CDR3 DNA reads as TGTGCCAGCAGCCAACAGGCGGGAGGGACCTACGAGCAGTACTTC. Amino acid sequence: CASSQQAGGTYEQYF.

The chain uses TRBV20-1 and TRBJ1-1, with D uncertain. The CDR3 covers 13 residues. V was clipped by 2 bases and J by 0 bases, with 7 bases between them. Germline values: CDR1 DFQATT, CDR2 SNEGSKA (reference sequence). In nucleotides, the CDR3 is TGCAGTGCTAGACGGGGATTGAACACTGAAGCTTTCTTT. This codes for CSARRGLNTEAFF.

This clonotype was picked up many times. The chain uses TRBV20-1 and TRBJ2-5; D remains unclear. This CDR3 has 13 amino acids. V was pared by 3 bases and J by 2 bases, with 10 bases between. In germline, CDR1 is DFQATT, CDR2 SNEGSKA (reference sequence). The CDR3 bases are TGCAGTGCTAGTGTAGCACCGCAAGAGACCCAGTACTTC. Translated, it gives CSASVAPQETQYF.

The rearrangement joins TRBV7-2 to TRBJ2-5; D not resolved. Per the germline V gene, CDR1 is SGHTA and CDR2 is FQGNSA. V shed 7 bases and J shed 2 bases, with 14 bases lying between them. The CDR3 has 14 residues. The CDR3 region has the DNA TGTGCCAGCACCCTACAAGGCACGCAAGAGACCCAGTACTTC. It specifies CASTLQGTQETQYF.

This clonotype occurred a few times. The chain is built from TRBV6-1 and TRBJ2-3; possibly TRBD2 for D (6 bases). CDR3 length: 14 amino acids. Germline V gene lookup returns CDR1 MNHNS and CDR2 SASEGT. The ends were cut back, 6 bases at V and 3 bases at J, with 13 bases in the middle. The CDR3 region has the DNA TGTGCCAGCAGCCCCGGGAGTAGAACAGATACGCAGTATTTT. Amino acid sequence: CASSPGSRTDTQYF.

This chain connects TRBV20-1 to TRBJ2-5; 11 bases match TRBD2. This CDR3 comprises 15 residues. The germline V gene has CDR1 DFQATT and CDR2 SNEGSKA (reference sequence). The V and J ends lost 3 bases and 5 bases, in that order; junction bases with no gene match: 8. The CDR3 loop is CSASALAGGSETQYF. The CDR3 nucleotides are TGCAGTGCTAGTGCTTTAGCGGGAGGGTCGGAGACCCAGTACTTC.

The V call is TRBV19, the J call TRBJ2-5; 8 bases line up with TRBD2. V lost 5 bases, J lost 4 bases, and 9 bases stayed unmatched. Germline CDR1 and CDR2: LNHDA and SQIVND (reference sequence). The CDR3 contains 15 residues. CDR3 residues: CASSPRGGRGETQYF. The CDR3 region has the DNA TGTGCCAGTAGTCCCCGGGGGGGTAGAGGAGAGACCCAGTACTTC.

This clonotype has at least ten counts. The rearrangement links TRBV6-1 to TRBJ2-7; D is uncertain. V lost 6 bases, J lost 6 bases, and 15 bases lay in between. The CDR3 is 13 amino acids. Germline CDR1 and CDR2: MNHNS and SASEGT. The CDR3 DNA reads TGTGCCAGCAGACGAGACGCCTGGCGCGAGCAGTACTTC. Translation: CASRRDAWREQYF.

In its sample, this clonotype was seen many times. The chain recombines TRBV20-1 with TRBJ2-2; a possible D gene is TRBD2 (6 bases). V was cut by 3 bases and J by 1 base, with 21 bases left in between. CDR3 length: 18 amino acids. CDR1 is DFQATT and CDR2 is SNEGSKA in the germline V gene (reference sequence). The CDR3 is CSASPKSLRRGNTGELFF. In DNA, the CDR3 is TGCAGTGCTAGTCCGAAGTCTCTACGGAGGGGGAACACCGGGGAGCTGTTTTTT.

Ten or more counts support this clonotype. The chain uses TRBV2 and TRBJ2-1; D gene unclear. CDR1 is SNHLY and CDR2 is FYNNEI in the germline V gene. The CDR3 length is 14 residues. Trimming took 3 bases from V and 4 from J, leaving 10 bases between them. CDR3 bases: TGTGCCAGCAGTGAGATAGGGTTATACAATGAGCAGTTCTTC. Translation gives CASSEIGLYNEQFF.